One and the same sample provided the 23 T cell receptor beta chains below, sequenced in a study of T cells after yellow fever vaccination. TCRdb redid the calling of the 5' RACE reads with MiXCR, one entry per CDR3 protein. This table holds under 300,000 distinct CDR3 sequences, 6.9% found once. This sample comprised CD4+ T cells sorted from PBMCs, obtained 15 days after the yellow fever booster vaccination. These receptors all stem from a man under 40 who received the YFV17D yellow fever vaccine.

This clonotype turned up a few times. The CDR3 is CSVAASSYNEQFF. CDR3 nucleotides: TGCAGCGTTGCGGCCAGCTCCTACAATGAGCAGTTCTTC. The chain is built from TRBV29-1 and TRBJ2-1; D ambiguous. The CDR3 is 13 residues long. Germline V gene sequence: CDR1 SQVTM, CDR2 ANQGSEA. V gave up 4 bases and J gave up 0 bases, with 7 bases separating them.

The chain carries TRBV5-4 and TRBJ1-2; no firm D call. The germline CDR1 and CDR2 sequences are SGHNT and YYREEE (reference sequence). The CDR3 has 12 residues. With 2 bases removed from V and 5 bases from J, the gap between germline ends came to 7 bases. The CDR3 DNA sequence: TGTGCCAGCAGCTTAGAGGCTTATGGCTACACCTTC. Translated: CASSLEAYGYTF.

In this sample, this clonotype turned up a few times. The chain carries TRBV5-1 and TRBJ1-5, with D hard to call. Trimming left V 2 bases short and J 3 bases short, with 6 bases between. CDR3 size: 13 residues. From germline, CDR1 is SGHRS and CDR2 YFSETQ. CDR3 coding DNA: TGCGCCAGCAGCTTAGCCTACAATCAGCCCCAGCATTTT. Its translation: CASSLAYNQPQHF.

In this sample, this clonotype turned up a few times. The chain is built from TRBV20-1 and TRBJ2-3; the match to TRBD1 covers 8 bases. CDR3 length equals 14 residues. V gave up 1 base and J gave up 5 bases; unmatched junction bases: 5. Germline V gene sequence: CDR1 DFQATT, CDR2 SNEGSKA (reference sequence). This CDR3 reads CSARVQTGVDTQYF. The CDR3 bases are TGCAGTGCTAGAGTCCAGACAGGGGTAGATACGCAGTATTTT.

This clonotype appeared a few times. The CDR3 loop reads CSAMVTGTTGELFF. CDR3 DNA: TGCAGTGCTATGGTGACAGGCACCACCGGGGAGCTGTTTTTT. This chain joins TRBV20-1 and TRBJ2-2; D is perhaps TRBD1 (6 bases). Germline V lookup: CDR1 DFQATT, CDR2 SNEGSKA (reference sequence). There are 14 residues in the CDR3. V lost 4 bases and J lost 4, with 13 bases in between.

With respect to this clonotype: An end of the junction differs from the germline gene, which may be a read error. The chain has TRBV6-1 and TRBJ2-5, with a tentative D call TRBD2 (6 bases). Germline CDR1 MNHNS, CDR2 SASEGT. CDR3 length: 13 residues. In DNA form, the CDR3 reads TGTGCCAGCTGGAGGGGTTACCAAGATACCCAGTACTTC. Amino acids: CASWRGYQDTQYF.

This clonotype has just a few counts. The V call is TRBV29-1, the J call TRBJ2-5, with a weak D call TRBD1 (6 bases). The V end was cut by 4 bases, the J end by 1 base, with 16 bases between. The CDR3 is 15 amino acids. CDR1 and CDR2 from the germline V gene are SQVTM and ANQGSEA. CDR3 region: CSVGLVAGVQETQYF. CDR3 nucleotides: TGCAGCGTTGGACTCGTGGCAGGGGTCCAAGAGACCCAGTACTTC.

The DNA for the CDR3 is TGTGCCAGCAGAACCGGGACAGGGCGGCACGAGCAGTACTTC. Translated, it gives CASRTGTGRHEQYF. The rearrangement uses TRBV28 and TRBJ2-7, with 9 nucleotides matching TRBD1. The CDR3 sequence is 14 residues long. The trim removed 6 bases at V and 5 bases at J, leaving 8 bases unmatched. Germline V lookup: CDR1 MDHEN, CDR2 SYDVKM.

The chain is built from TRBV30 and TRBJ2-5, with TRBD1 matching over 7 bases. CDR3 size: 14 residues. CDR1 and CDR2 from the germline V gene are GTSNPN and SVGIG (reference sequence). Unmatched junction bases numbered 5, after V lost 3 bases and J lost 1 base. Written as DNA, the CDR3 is TGTGCCTGGAGGGCCGGGACAGTCCAAGAGACCCAGTACTTC. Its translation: CAWRAGTVQETQYF. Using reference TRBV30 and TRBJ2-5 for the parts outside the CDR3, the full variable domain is SQTIHQWPATLVQPVGSPLSLECTVEGTSNPNLYWYRQAAGRGLQLLFYSVGIGQISSEVPQNLSASRPQDRQFILSSKKLLLSDSGFYLCAWRAGTVQETQYFGPGTRLLVL.

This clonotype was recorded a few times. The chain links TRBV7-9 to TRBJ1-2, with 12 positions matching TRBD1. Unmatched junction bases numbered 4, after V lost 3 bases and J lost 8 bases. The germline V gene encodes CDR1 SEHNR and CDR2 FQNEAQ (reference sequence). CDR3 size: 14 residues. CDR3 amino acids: CASSLGQGAKGYTF. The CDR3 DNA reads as TGTGCCAGCAGCTTGGGACAGGGGGCAAAGGGCTACACCTTC. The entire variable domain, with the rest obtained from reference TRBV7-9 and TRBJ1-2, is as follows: DTGVSQNPRHKITKRGQNVTFRCDPISEHNRLYWYRQTLGQGPEFLTYFQNEAQLEKSRLLSDRFSAERPKGSFSTLEIQRTEQGDSAMYLCASSLGQGAKGYTFGSGTRLTVV.

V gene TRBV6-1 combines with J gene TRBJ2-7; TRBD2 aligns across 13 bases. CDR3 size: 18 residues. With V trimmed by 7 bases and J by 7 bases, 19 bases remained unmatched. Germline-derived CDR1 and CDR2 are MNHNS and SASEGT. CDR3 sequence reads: CASTFTSGRAIGLREQYF. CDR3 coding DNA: TGTGCCAGCACCTTTACTAGCGGGAGGGCCATCGGGTTGAGAGAGCAGTACTTC.

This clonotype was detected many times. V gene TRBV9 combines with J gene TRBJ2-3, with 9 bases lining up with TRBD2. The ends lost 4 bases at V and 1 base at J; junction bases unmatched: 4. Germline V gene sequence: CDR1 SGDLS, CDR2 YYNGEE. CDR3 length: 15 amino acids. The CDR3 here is CASSFRLAGTDTQYF. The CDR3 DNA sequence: TGTGCCAGCAGCTTCAGACTAGCGGGCACAGATACGCAGTATTTT.

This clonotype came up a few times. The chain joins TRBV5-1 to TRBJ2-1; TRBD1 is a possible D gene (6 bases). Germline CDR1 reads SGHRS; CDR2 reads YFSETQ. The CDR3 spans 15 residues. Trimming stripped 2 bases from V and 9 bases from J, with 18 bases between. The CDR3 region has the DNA TGCGCCAGCAGCTTACAGGGCTCGCATGGGGGTGAGCAGTTCTTC. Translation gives CASSLQGSHGGEQFF.

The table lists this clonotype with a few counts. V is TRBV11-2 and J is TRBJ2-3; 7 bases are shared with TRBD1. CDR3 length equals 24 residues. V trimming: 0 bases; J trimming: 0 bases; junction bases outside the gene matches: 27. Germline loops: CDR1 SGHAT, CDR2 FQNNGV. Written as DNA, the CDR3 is TGTGCCAGCAGCTTAGAACCACCGACAGGGTTGGCTACCCGAGGTCGTGCTAGCACAGATACGCAGTATTTT. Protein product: CASSLEPPTGLATRGRASTDTQYF.

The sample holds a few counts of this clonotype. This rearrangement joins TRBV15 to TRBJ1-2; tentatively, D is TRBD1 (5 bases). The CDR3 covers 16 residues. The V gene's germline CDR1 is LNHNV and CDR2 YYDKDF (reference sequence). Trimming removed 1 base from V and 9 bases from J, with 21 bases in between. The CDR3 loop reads CATSRGQNQIGDRYTF. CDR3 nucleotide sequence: TGTGCCACCAGCAGAGGACAGAACCAAATCGGCGATCGCTACACCTTC.

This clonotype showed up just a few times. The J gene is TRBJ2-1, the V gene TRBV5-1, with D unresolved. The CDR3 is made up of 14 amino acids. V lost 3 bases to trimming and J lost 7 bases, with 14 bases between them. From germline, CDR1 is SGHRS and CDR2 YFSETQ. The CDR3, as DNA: TGCGCCAGCAGCTCACCCATGACTGGGAATGAGCAGTTCTTC. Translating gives CASSSPMTGNEQFF.

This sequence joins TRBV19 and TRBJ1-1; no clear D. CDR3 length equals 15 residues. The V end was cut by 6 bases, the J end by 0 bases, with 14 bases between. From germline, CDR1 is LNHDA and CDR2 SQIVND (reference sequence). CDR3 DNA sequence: TGTGCCAGTAGAGGTATGACTGGGGTGAACACTGAAGCTTTCTTT. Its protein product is CASRGMTGVNTEAFF. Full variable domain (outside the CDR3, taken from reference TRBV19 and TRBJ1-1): DGGITQSPKYLFRKEGQNVTLSCEQNLNHDAMYWYRQDPGQGLRLIYYSQIVNDFQKGDIAEGYSVSREKKESFPLTVTSAQKNPTAFYLCASRGMTGVNTEAFFGQGTRLTVV.

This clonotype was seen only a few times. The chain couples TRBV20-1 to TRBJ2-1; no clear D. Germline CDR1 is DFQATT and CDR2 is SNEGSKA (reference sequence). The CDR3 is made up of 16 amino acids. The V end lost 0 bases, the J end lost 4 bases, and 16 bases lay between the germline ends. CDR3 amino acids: CSARDWSPGLYNEQFF. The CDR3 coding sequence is TGCAGTGCTAGAGATTGGAGTCCCGGGCTGTACAATGAGCAGTTCTTC.

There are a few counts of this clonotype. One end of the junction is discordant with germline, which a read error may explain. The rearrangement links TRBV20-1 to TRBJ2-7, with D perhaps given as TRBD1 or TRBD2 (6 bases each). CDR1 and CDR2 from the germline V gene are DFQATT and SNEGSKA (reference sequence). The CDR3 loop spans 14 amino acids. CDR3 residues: CSARGGWNAYEQYF. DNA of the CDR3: TGCAGTGCCAGAGGGGGGTGGAATGCCTACGAGCAGTACTTC.

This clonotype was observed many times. CDR3 nucleotide sequence: TGTGCCAGCAGTTTAGTGCAGGGGGCCGGCGATCAGCCCCAGCATTTT. Translation: CASSLVQGAGDQPQHF. The chain uses TRBV12-3 or TRBV12-4 and TRBJ1-5; 8 positions agree with TRBD1. This CDR3 is 16 amino acids long. With 1 base clipped from V and 5 bases from J, the junction kept 7 bases outside the gene matches.

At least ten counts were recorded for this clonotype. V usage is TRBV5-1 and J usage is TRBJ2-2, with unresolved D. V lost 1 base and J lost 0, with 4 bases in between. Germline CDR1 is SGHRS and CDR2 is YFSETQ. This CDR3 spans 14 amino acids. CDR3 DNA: TGCGCCAGCAGCTTGAGGACGAACACCGGGGAGCTGTTTTTT. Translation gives CASSLRTNTGELFF.

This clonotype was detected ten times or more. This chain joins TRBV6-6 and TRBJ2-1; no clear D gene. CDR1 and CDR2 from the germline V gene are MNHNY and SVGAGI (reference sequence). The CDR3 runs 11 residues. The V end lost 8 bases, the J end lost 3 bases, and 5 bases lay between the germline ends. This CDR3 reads CASLYYNEQFF. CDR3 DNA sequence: TGTGCCAGCCTTTACTACAATGAGCAGTTCTTC.

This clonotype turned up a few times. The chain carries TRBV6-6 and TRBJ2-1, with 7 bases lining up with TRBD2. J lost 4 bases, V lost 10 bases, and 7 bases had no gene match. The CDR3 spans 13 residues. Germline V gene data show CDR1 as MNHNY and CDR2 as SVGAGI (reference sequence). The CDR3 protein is CATLWEGYNEQFF. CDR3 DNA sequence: TGTGCCACCCTTTGGGAGGGTTACAATGAGCAGTTCTTC.